The table lists the clone carrying this TCR beta chain with a count of one. The sample originates from a study of blood T cell repertoires in COVID-19. Overall study context: Donors in the United States, Italy and Spain gave samples during acute or convalescent COVID-19. T cells, B-cell-depleted T cells, or PBMCs provided the cDNA or gDNA that served as material.

Germline lookup yields CDR1 SGHRS and CDR2 YFSETQ. V trimming: 0 bases; J trimming: 5 bases; junction bases outside the gene matches: 11. The CDR3 runs 17 residues. The table came from immunoSEQ multiplex PCR; TCRdb's copy has only in-frame clones and leaves some out. The sample shows some 210,000 clones, roughly 78% of them seen only once. The sample consisted of peripheral blood. V is TRBV5-1 and J is TRBJ2-7; 10 bases agree with TRBD1. The source of this sequence is a woman aged 40-49 years with acute or convalescent COVID-19. The CDR3 loop reads CASSLAGGDRGVHEQYF. The CDR3 coding sequence is TGCGCCAGCAGCTTGGCGGGCGGGGACAGGGGAGTCCACGAGCAGTACTTC. Filled out from reference TRBV5-1 and TRBJ2-7, the complete variable domain reads KAGVTQTPRYLIKTRGQQVTLSCSPISGHRSVSWYQQTPGQGLQFLFEYFSETQRNKGNFPGRFSGRQFSNSRSEMNVSTLELGDSALYLCASSLAGGDRGVHEQYFGPGTRLTVT.